These 30 T cell receptor beta chains were all obtained from the same sample, sequenced in a study of cytomegalovirus exposure and HLA in healthy donors. The PCR ran on 60 Vbeta and 13 Jbeta primers. Some clones are missing from TCRdb's copy, which holds only in-frame ones; the method was immunoSEQ multiplex PCR. The data contain more than 100,000 clones, around 9% of them seen just once; the ten biggest clones take up 5.5% to 8%. The sample consisted of PBMCs. These receptors were obtained from a woman aged 40 to 49 in good health and CMV-seropositive.

This clone appeared a few times. This rearrangement joins TRBV29-1 to TRBJ2-1; tentatively, D is TRBD2 (7 bases). V gave up 3 bases and J gave up 12 bases, with 24 bases separating them. Germline loops: CDR1 SQVTM, CDR2 ANQGSEA. The CDR3 runs to 15 residues. The CDR3 DNA sequence: TGCAGCGTTGATCCTGGTGTGGGGGGGCTAGAAAGGCAGTTCTTC. Protein: CSVDPGVGGLERQFF.

The CDR3 sequence is CASRRDSTNEQYF. The CDR3 DNA reads TGTGCCAGCAGGAGGGACAGCACTAACGAGCAGTACTTC. J is TRBJ2-7 and V is TRBV2, with 7 nucleotides matching TRBD1. The CDR3 has 13 residues. Germline trimming cut 6 bases from V and 5 bases from J; bases unmatched to any gene: 7. Germline CDR1 SNHLY, CDR2 FYNNEI.

V and J are TRBV19 and TRBJ2-3, with 7 bases identical to TRBD1. Germline CDR1 reads LNHDA; CDR2 reads SQIVND (reference sequence). V shed 5 bases and J 5 bases; nucleotides not matched to a gene: 10. The CDR3 length is 15 residues. The CDR3: CASSGTVGAGDTQYF. The CDR3 nucleotides read TGTGCCAGTAGTGGGACAGTGGGGGCCGGAGATACGCAGTATTTT.

The rearrangement links TRBV10-3 to TRBJ2-2; possible D gene TRBD2, 5 bases. The CDR3 has 15 residues. Germline V CDR1 and CDR2: ENHRY, SYGVKD. V dropped 3 bases and J dropped 0 bases, with 8 bases sitting between them. The chain's CDR3 is CAISDWETNTGELFF. CDR3 nucleotides: TGTGCCATCAGTGACTGGGAGACGAACACCGGGGAGCTGTTTTTT.

This clone was found a few times. The V and J genes are TRBV9 and TRBJ2-3; possible D gene TRBD1, 5 bases. The CDR3 loop spans 16 amino acids. Germline V gene sequence: CDR1 SGDLS, CDR2 YYNGEE. V was pared by 3 bases and J by 2 bases, with 16 bases between. The chain's CDR3 is CASSALGRADTDTQYF. CDR3 DNA sequence: TGTGCCAGCAGCGCCCTGGGCAGGGCCGACACAGATACGCAGTATTTT. Using reference TRBV9 and TRBJ2-3 for the parts outside the CDR3, the full variable domain is DSGVTQTPKHLITATGQRVTLRCSPRSGDLSVYWYQQSLDQGLQFLIQYYNGEERAKGNILERFSAQQFPDLHSELNLSSLELGDSALYFCASSALGRADTDTQYFGPGTRLTVL.

This clone was seen a few times. The chain is built from TRBV7-9 and TRBJ2-5; the match to TRBD1 covers 8 bases. The germline V gene has CDR1 SEHNR and CDR2 FQNEAQ (reference sequence). V was clipped by 1 base and J by 1 base; unmatched bases: 2. The CDR3 totals 15 residues. CDR3 sequence (DNA): TGTGCCAGCAGCTTAGGGGACAGGAGCCAAGAGACCCAGTACTTC. Translating it yields CASSLGDRSQETQYF.

In its sample, this clone was seen a few times. The V gene is TRBV7-6, the J gene TRBJ2-3; 13 bases are shared with TRBD2. Germline V gene data show CDR1 as SGHVS and CDR2 as FNYEAQ. This CDR3 is built from 17 residues. With 5 bases clipped from V and 0 bases from J, the junction kept 5 bases outside the gene matches. The CDR3 nucleotides read TGTGCCAGCAGCCGACTAGCGGGGGGCTTTAGCACAGATACGCAGTATTTT. It encodes CASSRLAGGFSTDTQYF.

This clone was observed a few times. The V and J genes are TRBV5-1 and TRBJ2-3; the D is unclear. This CDR3 is built from 14 residues. From germline, CDR1 is SGHRS and CDR2 YFSETQ. V lost 0 bases and J lost 3, with 8 bases in between. The CDR3 here is CASSLVQLTDTQYF. The DNA of the CDR3 is TGCGCCAGCAGCTTGGTACAGCTAACAGATACGCAGTATTTT.

This clone was picked up a small number of times. V usage is TRBV5-1 and J usage is TRBJ2-7, with D tentatively TRBD1 (6 bases). V was clipped by 0 bases and J by 0 bases, with 10 bases between them. Germline V CDR1 and CDR2: SGHRS, YFSETQ. The CDR3 runs to 15 residues. The CDR3 nucleotides read TGCGCCAGCAGCTTGGTGGCAGGGGTCTCCTACGAGCAGTACTTC. Translated, it gives CASSLVAGVSYEQYF.

This clone was detected a few times. CDR3 in DNA: TGTGCCAGCAGCTTACGGGTAGAGGGACAGCCCCAGCATTTT. Its protein product is CASSLRVEGQPQHF. The V call is TRBV7-2, the J call TRBJ1-5; no definite D call. This CDR3 has 14 amino acids. Trimming shortened V by 2 bases and J by 7 bases, and 12 bases separated the two germline ends. CDR1 SGHTA and CDR2 FQGNSA come from the germline V gene.

The rearrangement joins TRBV5-8 to TRBJ1-4; D ambiguous. Germline lookup yields CDR1 SGHTS and CDR2 YDEGEE. V was trimmed by 4 bases and J by 3 bases, leaving 10 bases between them. This CDR3 is 14 amino acids long. Written as DNA, the CDR3 is TGTGCCAGCAGCATGGGATCGGCTAATGAAAAACTGTTTTTT. It specifies CASSMGSANEKLFF.

This clone was counted only a few times. The J gene is TRBJ1-1, the V gene TRBV19; D is unresolved. Between the trimmed V and J ends, which lost 5 bases and 1 base, there was a span of 11 bases. Germline V gives CDR1 LNHDA, CDR2 SQIVND (reference sequence). The CDR3 is made up of 14 amino acids. The CDR3 sequence: CASSLNGENTEAFF. CDR3 DNA sequence: TGTGCCAGTAGTTTGAACGGGGAGAACACTGAAGCTTTCTTT. Filled out from reference TRBV19 and TRBJ1-1, the complete variable domain reads DGGITQSPKYLFRKEGQNVTLSCEQNLNHDAMYWYRQDPGQGLRLIYYSQIVNDFQKGDIAEGYSVSREKKESFPLTVTSAQKNPTAFYLCASSLNGENTEAFFGQGTRLTVV.

J is TRBJ1-1 and V is TRBV10-3; D not certain. Germline values: CDR1 ENHRY, CDR2 SYGVKD. This CDR3 contains 12 residues. The V and J ends lost 5 bases and 7 bases respectively, with 11 bases between them. CDR3 sequence reads: CAISSFGGEAFF. The DNA of the CDR3 is TGTGCCATCAGTAGTTTTGGAGGTGAAGCTTTCTTT.

This chain joins TRBV7-8 and TRBJ2-1; 7 nucleotides match TRBD1. The CDR3 totals 15 residues. CDR1 SGHVS and CDR2 FQNEAQ come from the germline V gene. Trimming removed 4 bases from V and 2 bases from J; junction bases left unmatched: 5. The DNA for the CDR3 is TGTGCCAGCAGCTCAAGACAGGGAGCCTACAATGAGCAGTTCTTC. Translated: CASSSRQGAYNEQFF.

This clone was seen more than once but under ten times. The chain couples TRBV19 to TRBJ1-4; 7 nucleotides line up with TRBD1. J gave up 6 bases and V 7 bases, and 11 bases lay outside the gene matches. Germline CDR1 reads LNHDA; CDR2 reads SQIVND (reference sequence). The CDR3 has 15 amino acids. The CDR3 sequence is CASTLTGTVDEKLFF. The CDR3 nucleotides are TGTGCCAGTACCTTGACCGGGACAGTTGATGAAAAACTGTTTTTT.

The chain employs TRBV7-9 and TRBJ1-3; tentatively, D is TRBD1 (5 bases). The CDR3 loop spans 15 amino acids. V dropped 7 bases and J dropped 0 bases, with 13 bases sitting between them. Germline CDR1 reads SEHNR; CDR2 reads FQNEAQ (reference sequence). CDR3 in amino acids: CASIQDGSSGNTIYF. The DNA for the CDR3 is TGTGCCAGCATACAGGACGGGAGCTCTGGAAACACCATATATTTT.

The chain employs TRBV7-2 and TRBJ2-7, with 9 bases lining up with TRBD1. Germline lookup yields CDR1 SGHTA and CDR2 FQGNSA. The CDR3 spans 15 residues. Trimming took 0 bases from V and 5 from J; bases not matched to a gene: 5. The CDR3 nucleotides read TGTGCCAGCAGCTTAGCTCCCGGGACAGGGCACGAGCAGTACTTC. It encodes CASSLAPGTGHEQYF.

J is TRBJ1-2 and V is TRBV5-1; D ambiguous. The germline CDR1 and CDR2 sequences are SGHRS and YFSETQ. This CDR3 contains 14 residues. Between the trimmed V and J ends, which lost 1 base and 0 bases, there was a span of 7 bases. The CDR3: CASSLPGANYGYTF. The CDR3 nucleotides are TGCGCCAGCAGCTTGCCCGGAGCTAACTATGGCTACACCTTC.

There are a few counts of this clone. The rearrangement joins TRBV6-6 to TRBJ2-3; perhaps TRBD1 as D (6 bases). The CDR3 is made up of 14 amino acids. The V gene lost 6 bases and the J gene lost 2 bases, with 12 bases spanning the gap. CDR1 is MNHNY and CDR2 is SVGAGI in the germline V gene (reference sequence). CDR3 protein: CASSSTGSTDTQYF. The DNA of the CDR3 is TGTGCCAGCAGCTCGACAGGCTCCACAGATACGCAGTATTTT.

This clone showed up just a few times. The V call is TRBV5-1, the J call TRBJ1-1, with D unresolved. Trimming removed 0 bases from V and 2 bases from J, with 17 bases in between. Germline CDR1 is SGHRS and CDR2 is YFSETQ. The CDR3 spans 17 residues. The chain's CDR3 is CASSLDPGGQPNTEAFF. The CDR3, as DNA: TGCGCCAGCAGCTTGGACCCGGGAGGGCAGCCTAACACTGAAGCTTTCTTT.

This clone was seen more than once but under ten times. V usage is TRBV7-9 and J usage is TRBJ1-4; D is uncertain. This CDR3 region has 13 residues. CDR1 is SEHNR and CDR2 is FQNEAQ in the germline V gene (reference sequence). V shed 3 bases and J shed 8 bases, with 10 bases lying between them. The CDR3 protein is CASSLVLGEKLFF. Here the CDR3 DNA reads TGTGCCAGCAGCTTGGTTCTCGGGGAAAAACTGTTTTTT.

On this clone itself: The sample carries other DNA sequences with the same CDR3. The chain carries TRBV5-1 and TRBJ1-1, with 9 bases matching TRBD1. Germline V lookup: CDR1 SGHRS, CDR2 YFSETQ. The CDR3 length is 13 residues. V lost 7 bases, J lost 2 bases, and 3 bases stayed unmatched. In DNA form, the CDR3 reads TGCGCCAGCCAGGGACAGGGCAACACTGAAGCTTTCTTT. Translation gives CASQGQGNTEAFF.

The table lists this clone with a few counts. The chain is built from TRBV5-1 and TRBJ2-3, with TRBD2 as a possible D gene (6 bases). This CDR3 spans 16 amino acids. In germline, CDR1 is SGHRS, CDR2 YFSETQ. V lost 1 base to trimming and J lost 2 bases, with 14 bases between them. The CDR3 is CASSLTGGVHTDTQYF. The DNA of the CDR3 is TGCGCCAGCAGCTTGACGGGCGGGGTTCACACAGATACGCAGTATTTT.

This chain connects TRBV5-1 to TRBJ1-1; TRBD1 might be the D (6 bases). The CDR3 length is 15 residues. Trimming shortened V by 2 bases and J by 1 base, and 12 bases separated the two germline ends. Germline V gives CDR1 SGHRS, CDR2 YFSETQ. The CDR3 DNA follows: TGCGCCAGCAGCTTATCCGGGACACAGAACACTGAAGCTTTCTTT. Protein product: CASSLSGTQNTEAFF. Complete variable domain (other parts from reference TRBV5-1 and TRBJ1-1): KAGVTQTPRYLIKTRGQQVTLSCSPISGHRSVSWYQQTPGQGLQFLFEYFSETQRNKGNFPGRFSGRQFSNSRSEMNVSTLELGDSALYLCASSLSGTQNTEAFFGQGTRLTVV.

This clone appeared a few times. The J gene is TRBJ2-1, the V gene TRBV7-8; 9 bases match TRBD1. Germline values: CDR1 SGHVS, CDR2 FQNEAQ. V lost 5 bases to trimming and J lost 6 bases; unmatched junction nucleotides: 11. CDR3 length: 16 residues. The CDR3 DNA is TGTGCCAGCAGCCTGGGAGGGACAGGGATAGGCAATGAGCAGTTCTTC. Translated: CASSLGGTGIGNEQFF.

This clone was picked up one time. V usage is TRBV9 and J usage is TRBJ1-1; D might be TRBD1 (6 bases). Per the germline V gene, CDR1 is SGDLS and CDR2 is YYNGEE. This CDR3 has 15 residues. V was trimmed by 0 bases and J by 1 base, leaving 10 bases between them. This CDR3 is CASSVVTGTNTEAFF. CDR3 nucleotide sequence: TGTGCCAGCAGCGTAGTAACAGGGACGAACACTGAAGCTTTCTTT. The variable domain in full, completed from reference TRBV9 and TRBJ1-1, reads DSGVTQTPKHLITATGQRVTLRCSPRSGDLSVYWYQQSLDQGLQFLIQYYNGEERAKGNILERFSAQQFPDLHSELNLSSLELGDSALYFCASSVVTGTNTEAFFGQGTRLTVV.

This chain connects TRBV2 to TRBJ1-1, with 7 bases lining up with TRBD1. J lost 5 bases, V lost 4 bases, and 4 bases had no gene match. From germline, CDR1 is SNHLY and CDR2 FYNNEI. CDR3 size: 13 residues. The CDR3 is CASSVGQQTEAFF. The CDR3 DNA reads as TGTGCCAGCAGTGTGGGACAGCAGACTGAAGCTTTCTTT.

V is TRBV5-5 and J is TRBJ1-2, with 7 bases fitting TRBD1. Germline values: CDR1 SGHKS, CDR2 YYEKEE (reference sequence). The V segment lost 0 bases and the J segment 4 bases; nucleotides outside the gene matches: 9. CDR3 size: 16 residues. The CDR3 DNA reads TGTGCCAGCAGCTTGGAGGTAGTACAGGGGCTCTATGGCTACACCTTC. As protein: CASSLEVVQGLYGYTF.

This sequence joins TRBV2 and TRBJ2-5, with 9 bases identical to TRBD1. This CDR3 contains 14 residues. Germline V CDR1 and CDR2: SNHLY, FYNNEI. V shed 6 bases, J shed 4 bases, and the junction held 6 bases outside the gene matches. The CDR3 DNA follows: TGTGCCAGCAGAGATCGGACAGGGGTAGAGACCCAGTACTTC. As protein: CASRDRTGVETQYF.

This clone was observed a few times. J is TRBJ2-5 and V is TRBV5-1, with TRBD1 as a possible D gene (5 bases). V lost 3 bases and J 5 bases, leaving 14 bases between the germline ends. This CDR3 is built from 14 residues. CDR1 SGHRS and CDR2 YFSETQ come from the germline V gene. In nucleotides, the CDR3 is TGCGCCAGCAGCTCCTCAGGGAATCGGGAGACCCAGTACTTC. This sequence encodes CASSSSGNRETQYF.